Shown below are 3 T cell receptor beta chains from a single sample sequenced in a study of cytomegalovirus exposure and HLA in healthy donors. Clones were sequenced by immunoSEQ multiplex PCR, and TCRdb holds only the in-frame ones, with some missing. Of approximately 220,000 clones in the sample, roughly 88% were seen once. Sequencing input: PBMCs. The source of these receptors is a woman aged 25 to 39 in good health and CMV-seropositive.

V gene TRBV7-3 combines with J gene TRBJ2-1, with 7 bases aligning to TRBD2. CDR3 length: 15 residues. With 3 bases clipped from V and 2 bases from J, the junction kept 4 bases outside the gene matches. CDR1 is SGHTA and CDR2 is FQGTGA in the germline V gene. The CDR3 nucleotides are TGTGCCAGCAGCTTGGCTAGCGGAGCCTACAATGAGCAGTTCTTC. Translation: CASSLASGAYNEQFF.

V usage is TRBV6-1 and J usage is TRBJ2-7, with 8 bases aligning to TRBD1. Germline V gives CDR1 MNHNS, CDR2 SASEGT. The CDR3 sequence is 15 residues long. V was pared by 1 base and J by 3 bases, with 5 bases of the junction left unmatched. CDR3 in DNA: TGTGCCAGCAGTGAAGGGACAGGGAAGGGCTACGAGCAGTACTTC. Translation: CASSEGTGKGYEQYF.

The chain joins TRBV30 to TRBJ1-1; maybe TRBD1 (6 bases). Germline assignment: CDR1 GTSNPN and CDR2 SVGIG (reference sequence). V lost 3 bases and J lost 10, with 15 bases in between. The CDR3 sequence is 12 residues long. CDR3 protein: CAWSRQVRGAFF. The CDR3 nucleotides are TGTGCCTGGAGCCGACAGGTCAGGGGAGCTTTCTTT.